This T cell receptor beta chain is drawn from a study of T cells in Graves' hyperthyroidism and ophthalmopathy. General study results and limits: A model of 13 V-J features distinguished ophthalmopathy from stable hyperthyroidism. Most thyroid clonotypes expanded above 0.001 were also detected in blood.

This CDR3 comprises 15 residues. Germline CDR1 and CDR2: MNHNY and SVGAGI (reference sequence). Diagnoses were established using clinical symptoms, serum thyroxine and TRAb, thyroid ultrasound and orbital computed tomography. Researchers took RNA transcripts and amplified the TCR beta CDR3 regions from them. An initial round of RT-PCR targeting the TCR CDR3 relied on the HTBI primer set. MiXCR, run by TCRdb on the multiplex PCR reads, gives a single entry per CDR3 protein. There are 600,000 to 850,000 distinct CDR3 sequences in the sample; 15% to 20% occur only once, and approximately 15% lies in the top ten. A word on this clonotype: Antigen specificity is unknown. A read error may account for a junction end that differs from germline.

The sequence was collected from a woman between 45 and 60 years old with Graves' hyperthyroidism that later progressed to Graves' ophthalmopathy. The chain joins TRBV6-6 to TRBJ2-7, with 11 bases lining up with TRBD1. The sequenced sample was blood. The CDR3 DNA reads TGTGCCAGCAGTTACGGGGGACAGGGGGACTACGGGCAGTACTTC. This sequence encodes CASSYGGQGDYGQYF.